These T cell receptor beta chains were read from a single sample in a study of T cells in Graves' hyperthyroidism and ophthalmopathy. TCRdb called the multiplex PCR reads again in MiXCR, with one record for every CDR3 protein. This sample has a few hundred thousand distinct CDR3 sequences, with 35% to 55% found just once. The sample comprised peripheral blood or thyroid tissue (not recorded which). These receptors were collected from a young woman with Graves' hyperthyroidism. Each CDR3 is given without its conserved first and last residue. Fields, in order: clone size, V gene, J gene, CDR3 protein. The size of a clone is reported for some rows only, either as once, few or many, or as a class for expanded clones.

clone_size: once; v_call: TRBV7-9; j_call: TRBJ2-5; cdr3_aa: ASSPTSGIETQY
clone_size: many; v_call: TRBV14; j_call: TRBJ2-5; cdr3_aa: ASSQVVGFWSEETQY
clone_size: many; v_call: TRBV6-5; j_call: TRBJ1-2; cdr3_aa: ASRKSHPGQSLIGYT
clone_size: few; v_call: TRBV19; j_call: TRBJ2-3; cdr3_aa: AAATSGRRDTQY
clone_size: -; v_call: TRBV7-9; j_call: TRBJ1-2; cdr3_aa: ASSLRDSNTNYGYT
clone_size: -; v_call: TRBV24-1; j_call: TRBJ1-5; cdr3_aa: ATSDQDSRDQPQH
clone_size: few; v_call: TRBV7-3; j_call: TRBJ2-3; cdr3_aa: ASSLTRDTQY
clone_size: -; v_call: TRBV5-1; j_call: TRBJ1-5; cdr3_aa: ASSWHERGLGQPQH
clone_size: many; v_call: TRBV11-2; j_call: TRBJ1-1; cdr3_aa: ASSLALLSNTEAF
clone_size: -; v_call: TRBV7-4; j_call: TRBJ1-1; cdr3_aa: ASSLVGRDRATEAF
clone_size: many; v_call: TRBV5-1; j_call: TRBJ2-7; cdr3_aa: ASSLGTGMYEQY
clone_size: -; v_call: TRBV7-8; j_call: TRBJ1-6; cdr3_aa: ASSLAGDNSPLH
clone_size: many; v_call: TRBV27; j_call: TRBJ2-5; cdr3_aa: ASSLTGLKTQY
clone_size: -; v_call: TRBV2; j_call: TRBJ2-7; cdr3_aa: ASLGADSYEQY
clone_size: -; v_call: TRBV6-2/TRBV6-3; j_call: TRBJ2-7; cdr3_aa: ASSYLIRFYEQY
clone_size: many; v_call: TRBV7-6; j_call: TRBJ2-6; cdr3_aa: ASSLTASGANVLT
clone_size: few; v_call: TRBV10-3; j_call: TRBJ2-7; cdr3_aa: ASSGFIRRDRHLGYEQY
clone_size: -; v_call: TRBV6-5; j_call: TRBJ2-5; cdr3_aa: ASTPGVETQY
clone_size: -; v_call: TRBV19; j_call: -; cdr3_aa: ASSDSRLADSYNEQF
clone_size: -; v_call: TRBV12-3/TRBV12-4; j_call: TRBJ1-2; cdr3_aa: ASTYQGCDRGPTNYGYT
clone_size: -; v_call: TRBV15; j_call: TRBJ1-2; cdr3_aa: ATSSSQQGAIGYT
clone_size: many; v_call: TRBV20-1; j_call: TRBJ2-7; cdr3_aa: SAPHRTNNEQY
clone_size: many; v_call: TRBV20-1; j_call: TRBJ1-1; cdr3_aa: SAREPPGGLNTEAF
clone_size: many; v_call: TRBV5-4; j_call: TRBJ2-7; cdr3_aa: ASAQGAGAYEQY
clone_size: -; v_call: TRBV2; j_call: TRBJ1-2; cdr3_aa: ASRESGVYGYT
clone_size: many; v_call: TRBV12-3/TRBV12-4; j_call: TRBJ2-5; cdr3_aa: ASSPDLNQETQY
clone_size: -; v_call: TRBV24-1; j_call: TRBJ2-5; cdr3_aa: ATSAAGLAGEGRPQY
clone_size: few; v_call: TRBV2; j_call: TRBJ2-3; cdr3_aa: ASSERDDAQY